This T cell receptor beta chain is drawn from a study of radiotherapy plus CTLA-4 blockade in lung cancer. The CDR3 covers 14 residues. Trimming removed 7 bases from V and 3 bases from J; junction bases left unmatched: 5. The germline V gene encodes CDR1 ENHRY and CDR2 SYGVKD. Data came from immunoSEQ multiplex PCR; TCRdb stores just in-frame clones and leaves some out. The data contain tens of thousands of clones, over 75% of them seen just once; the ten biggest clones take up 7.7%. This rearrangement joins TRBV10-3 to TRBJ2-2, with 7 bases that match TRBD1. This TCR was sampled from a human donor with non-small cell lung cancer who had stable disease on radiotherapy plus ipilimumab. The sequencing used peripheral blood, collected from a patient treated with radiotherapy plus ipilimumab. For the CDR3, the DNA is TGTGCCATCACCGGGACAGACCACACCGGGGAGCTGTTTTTT. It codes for CAITGTDHTGELFF.